This entry is about one TCR beta chain. Its antigen is still unknown. No much larger clonotype is one base removed from it; base qualities were not supplied. Every sample was amplified as two independent genomic DNA replicates, using roughly 0.45 ug for blood and 1.5 ug for tumor or normal breast. TCRB sequencing of genomic DNA was carried out with the ImmunoSeq Intro kit according to the manufacturer's instructions. For absolute quantification, the roughly 30-cycle multiplex PCR included proprietary primers along with spike-in control sequences. Single-end 150-bp reads were used to sequence an 87-bp fragment covering the CDR3 and the flanking V and J genes. Each lane of an Illumina MiSeq running version 3.0 chemistry carried seven multiplexed samples, with two replicates apiece. The original methods were these. Raw data were processed with the vendor's proprietary pipeline, and both replicates were merged into a single result per sample. To define clonotypes, the study grouped productive rearrangements that shared the V-gene family, CDR3 amino acid sequence and J-gene segment. Clonality was calculated as 1 minus the normalized Shannon entropy (Pielou evenness) of TCRB abundances. To estimate T cell density, the total number of templates was divided by the number of input cells, which was inferred from the amount of DNA input. Recon with default parameters was used to estimate total repertoire diversity and clonality. A clonotype was considered tumor-enriched if its abundance in tumor exceeded 0.1% and was at least 32-fold higher than its abundance in normal breast. TCRdb holds this immuneACCESS table with in-frame rearrangements only. Some clones are missing; in checked studies, unresolved V genes explain under half, and the rest has no known cause. V and J calls and clone size come straight from that table; D and trimming were deduced from the DNA. This sample holds roughly 53,000 clones; around 90% were observed only once. The ten largest clones add up to around 5% of the sample.

The sample comes from a study of early stage breast cancer tumors (dated by TCRdb to 2016 to 2017). Notes on the research overall: Of the approximately 15 invasive breast tumors, around twelve were found to be estrogen receptor-positive, progesterone receptor-positive and HER2-negative. Of the roughly twelve ER+/PR+/HER2- tumors, eight were classified as invasive ductal carcinomas and four as invasive lobular carcinomas. The average read coverage per sample was roughly 9.5-fold. The samples as a whole yielded a few million detected templates, corresponding to about 1.1 million unique clonotypes.

Findings and caveats that apply to the study as a whole: Repertoires from blood and normal breast were more alike than repertoires from blood and tumor, and in about 85% of the 16 patients, comparing each tissue with blood separated tumor from normal. Approximately 2.5-fold higher T cell density and higher clonality were observed in tumors than in adjacent normal breast tissue. Bulk genomic DNA sequencing of unsorted cells missed chain pairing and functional markers such as CD4, CD8 and FOXP3. Enriched TCRB sequences shared across patients were mostly commonly generated sequences, unlikely to play an important role in the tumor microenvironment. The small cohort size prevented analysis by tumor subtype.

From a lookup of the germline V gene (reference sequence), CDR1 and CDR2 are GTSNPN and SVGIG. V lost 4 bases and J lost 4 bases; the stretch between them is 10 bases long. The cysteine opens and the phenylalanine closes a CDR3 of 12 amino acids. The only DNA kept is the CDR3, 36 bases in frame from the first base. The study profiled bulk TCR beta-chain repertoires in matched peripheral blood, tumor and adjacent normal breast tissue taken from roughly 17 patients with early-stage breast cancer. Before surgery, whole blood (roughly 4.5-10 mL) was collected into EDTA tubes and processed within 2 hours. Ficoll-Paque centrifugation in SepMate-50 tubes was used to isolate peripheral blood mononuclear cells. For storage in liquid nitrogen, PBMCs were cryopreserved as aliquots of roughly 1.8 to 4 million cells in around 90% FBS with roughly 10% DMSO. The Qiagen AllPrep DNA/RNA Mini kit was used to extract genomic DNA.

In this chain, TRBV30 is recombined with TRBJ1-2, with the D gene not confidently named. Sequenced sample: blood. The TCR was taken from a person between 65 and 79 years old with breast cancer. The DNA sequence is given as TGTGCCTGGACTCTCGGGAGCTATGGCTACACCTTC. It codes for CAWTLGSYGYTF. Where the CDR3 stops, the reference TRBV30 and TRBJ1-2 genes take over; the full variable domain is SQTIHQWPATLVQPVGSPLSLECTVEGTSNPNLYWYRQAAGRGLQLLFYSVGIGQISSEVPQNLSASRPQDRQFILSSKKLLLSDSGFYLCAWTLGSYGYTFGSGTRLTVV.